The clone carrying this TCR beta chain was observed a few times. Its target is unknown. Unmatched junction bases numbered 4, after V lost 2 bases and J lost 2 bases. Germline V gene lookup returns CDR1 MNHEY and CDR2 SMNVEV (reference sequence). This CDR3 is built from 15 residues. These data come from a study of CD8+CD57+ T cells in acquired aplastic anemia. Study details: An average of roughly 2.9 ug of DNA was obtained from sorted CD4+ and CD8+ cells.

Study results and limitations: The study identified twenty-nine CD8+ CDR3 sequences shared by patients and controls.

Patients selected for sequencing had displayed CD8+CD57+ cell expansion by flow cytometry. Acquired aplastic anemia of severe grade affected all patients. Each patient gave a blood sample that was collected before any therapy had been received. TCR beta VDJ and CDR3 were profiled, and genomic DNA was the template. MiXCR, applied by TCRdb to the reads, yields one record per CDR3 protein. The data show about 180,000 distinct CDR3 sequences, roughly 60% seen once. The TCR was taken from a human donor with aplastic anemia. V and J are TRBV27 and TRBJ2-3; 7 nucleotides align to TRBD2. Input material: sorted CD4+, CD8+, or CD8+CD57+ T cells (not recorded which) from PBMCs. For the CDR3, the DNA is TGTGCCAGCAGTTTAAGCGGGACCTTCACAGATACGCAGTATTTT. Its translation is CASSLSGTFTDTQYF.